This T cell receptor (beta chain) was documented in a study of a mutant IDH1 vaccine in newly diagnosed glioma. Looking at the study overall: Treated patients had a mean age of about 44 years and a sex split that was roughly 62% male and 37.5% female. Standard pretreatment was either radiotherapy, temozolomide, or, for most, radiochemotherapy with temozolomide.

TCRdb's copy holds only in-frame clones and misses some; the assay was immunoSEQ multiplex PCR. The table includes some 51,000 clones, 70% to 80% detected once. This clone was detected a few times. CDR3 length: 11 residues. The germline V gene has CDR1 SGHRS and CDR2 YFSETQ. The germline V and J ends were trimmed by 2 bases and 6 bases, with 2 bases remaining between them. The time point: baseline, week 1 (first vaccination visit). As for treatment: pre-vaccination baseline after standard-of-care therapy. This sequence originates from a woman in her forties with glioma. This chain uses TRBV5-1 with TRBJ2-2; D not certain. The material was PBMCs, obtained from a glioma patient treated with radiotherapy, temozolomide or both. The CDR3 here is CASSFSGELFF. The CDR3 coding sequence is TGCGCCAGCAGCTTTTCCGGGGAGCTGTTTTTT.